A selection of T cell receptor beta chains follows, all from one sample in a study of T cell changes during pregnancy in multiple sclerosis. The repertoire was sequenced with immunoSEQ multiplex PCR; TCRdb's copy has only in-frame clones and lacks some. The repertoire holds tens of thousands of clones, with approximately 89% as singletons. The specimen was peripheral blood, collected in the first trimester of pregnancy. Receptors originate from a female donor in good health, enrolled as a control in a pregnancy study. Both conserved end residues are part of each CDR3. The D gene is left open where the match is weak. The size field is filled for only some rows; it gives once, few, many or a size class.

J gene | clone size | D gene | V gene | CDR3 protein | CDR3 DNA
TRBJ2-7 | . | . | TRBV9 | CASSPKEEAYEQYF | TGTGCCAGCAGCCCGAAGGAGGAGGCCTACGAGCAGTACTTC
TRBJ2-7 | . | . | TRBV7-9 | CASSKPTTNTYEQYF | TGTGCCAGCAGTAAACCGACGACTAATACCTACGAGCAGTACTTC
TRBJ1-2 | . | . | TRBV5-1 | CASRWEAGTYTF | TGCGCCAGCAGATGGGAGGCAGGGACCTACACCTTC
TRBJ2-3 | . | . | TRBV7-2 | CASSLVIDTQYF | TGTGCCAGCAGCTTAGTCATAGATACGCAGTATTTT
TRBJ1-3 | . | TRBD1 | TRBV5-4 | CASSPDRVGGNTIYF | TGTGCCAGCAGCCCTGACAGGGTGGGAGGAAACACCATATATTTT
TRBJ2-4 | . | TRBD1 | TRBV7-3 | CASSGTGAKNIQYF | TGTGCCAGCAGCGGGACAGGGGCCAAAAACATTCAGTACTTC
TRBJ1-1 | . | . | TRBV7-6 | CASSLQINTEAFF | TGTGCCAGCAGCTTACAGATCAACACTGAAGCTTTCTTT
TRBJ2-1 | . | . | TRBV9 | CASSVEGLAYNEQFF | TGTGCCAGCAGCGTAGAGGGACTGGCCTACAATGAGCAGTTCTTC
TRBJ1-2 | once | TRBD1 | TRBV5-1 | CASSLDRGQVGYTF | TGCGCCAGCAGCTTGGACAGGGGGCAGGTCGGCTACACCTTC
TRBJ2-1 | . | TRBD2 | TRBV5-4 | CASSLGAGGSNEQFF | TGTGCCAGCAGCTTGGGCGCGGGAGGCTCCAATGAGCAGTTCTTC
TRBJ2-2 | . | TRBD1 | TRBV7-2 | CASSFRQGAITGELFF | TGTGCCAGCAGCTTCCGACAGGGGGCGATCACCGGGGAGCTGTTTTTT
TRBJ1-5 | . | . | TRBV5-1 | CASSLNEGQPQHF | TGCGCCAGCAGCTTGAATGAGGGTCAGCCCCAGCATTTT
TRBJ2-5 | . | . | TRBV7-2 | CASSPQDLQETQYF | TGTGCCAGCAGCCCACAGGACCTCCAAGAGACCCAGTACTTC
TRBJ2-7 | few | TRBD1 | TRBV7-2 | CASSTGTGSYEQYF | TGTGCCAGCAGCACTGGGACAGGGTCATACGAGCAGTACTTC
TRBJ2-5 | . | TRBD1 | TRBV5-5 | CASSWGTEETQYF | TGTGCCAGCAGCTGGGGGACAGAAGAGACCCAGTACTTC
TRBJ1-2 | . | TRBD1 | TRBV10-3 | CAIPRDRESYGYTF | TGTGCCATCCCGAGGGACAGGGAAAGCTATGGCTACACCTTC
TRBJ2-7 | . | TRBD1 | TRBV4-2 | CASSQSEGQGVLGSYEQYF | TGTGCCAGCAGCCAATCCGAGGGACAGGGGGTCTTAGGCTCCTACGAGCAGTACTTC
TRBJ2-1 | . | TRBD1 | TRBV28 | CASWTGWNRINEQFF | TGTGCCAGCTGGACAGGTTGGAATAGGATCAATGAGCAGTTCTTC
TRBJ2-3 | . | . | TRBV18 | CASSPPGQVTDTQYF | TGTGCCAGCTCACCCCCAGGGCAGGTCACAGATACGCAGTATTTT
TRBJ1-2 | . | . | TRBV7-2 | CASSFDRKKSYGYTF | TGTGCCAGCAGCTTTGACAGGAAGAAGAGCTATGGCTACACCTTC
TRBJ1-1 | . | . | TRBV27 | CASRRGLSTEAFF | TGTGCCAGCCGAAGGGGTCTGAGCACTGAAGCTTTCTTT
TRBJ2-5 | . | . | TRBV27 | CASSLGRASETQYF | TGTGCCAGCAGTTTGGGCAGGGCATCAGAGACCCAGTACTTC
TRBJ1-6 | few | TRBD1 | TRBV6-1 | CASSDKVGTGNSPLHF | TGTGCCAGCAGTGATAAAGTCGGGACAGGGAATTCACCCCTCCACTTT
TRBJ1-1 | . | TRBD1 | TRBV5-6 | CASSDRVTEAFF | TGTGCCAGCTCTGACAGGGTCACTGAAGCTTTCTTT
TRBJ1-6 | few | . | TRBV6-6 | CASSSRTANNSPLHF | TGTGCCAGCAGTTCCCGGACAGCGAATAATTCACCCCTCCACTTT
TRBJ1-5 | . | . | TRBV25-1 | CASSESGGRWNQPQHF | TGTGCCAGCAGTGAATCAGGAGGGCGTTGGAATCAGCCCCAGCATTTT
TRBJ1-5 | . | . | TRBV6-6 | CASNQQGVGQPQHF | TGTGCCAGCAACCAACAGGGAGTTGGTCAGCCCCAGCATTTT
TRBJ1-2 | . | TRBD1 | TRBV15 | CATSRVSPRGDYGYTF | TGTGCCACCAGCAGAGTATCCCCCAGGGGGGACTATGGCTACACCTTC
TRBJ2-7 | . | TRBD1 | TRBV13 | CASRGTASYEQYF | TGTGCCAGCCGAGGGACAGCCTCCTACGAGCAGTACTTC
TRBJ1-3 | . | . | TRBV28 | CASTEQGARNTIYF | TGTGCCAGCACTGAACAGGGAGCCCGAAACACCATATATTTT
TRBJ2-3 | few | . | TRBV6-1 | CASSEGQAASDTQYF | TGTGCCAGCAGTGAGGGGCAGGCCGCATCAGATACGCAGTATTTT
TRBJ1-5 | . | TRBD1 | TRBV19 | CASSIGTGIDQPQHF | TGTGCCAGTAGTATAGGGACAGGGATCGATCAGCCCCAGCATTTT
TRBJ2-5 | . | . | TRBV10-3 | CAISDNTGETQYF | TGTGCCATCAGTGACAACACAGGAGAGACCCAGTACTTC
TRBJ2-5 | . | . | TRBV29-1 | CSVPGQSQETQYF | TGCAGCGTCCCGGGACAAAGCCAAGAGACCCAGTACTTC
TRBJ1-1 | . | TRBD1 | TRBV6-5 | CASKPGGMNTEAFF | TGTGCCAGCAAACCAGGGGGTATGAACACTGAAGCTTTCTTT
TRBJ2-3 | . | TRBD2 | TRBV4-2 | CASSQDILAGNTDTQYF | TGTGCCAGCAGCCAAGATATCCTAGCGGGGAACACAGATACGCAGTATTTT
TRBJ2-5 | . | TRBD2 | TRBV5-1 | CASSLALPLAGEETQYF | TGCGCCAGCAGCTTGGCGCTCCCTTTAGCGGGAGAGGAGACCCAGTACTTC
TRBJ1-2 | once | . | TRBV28 | CASNPSGLSPYGYTF | TGTGCCAGCAACCCTTCAGGATTATCGCCCTATGGCTACACCTTC
TRBJ2-7 | . | TRBD2 | TRBV30 | CAWKGLADSYEQYF | TGTGCCTGGAAGGGACTAGCGGACTCCTACGAGCAGTACTTC
TRBJ2-7 | . | TRBD2 | TRBV28 | CASPLGIGLAGPRSYEQYF | TGTGCCAGCCCCTTGGGTATCGGACTAGCGGGGCCCCGGTCCTACGAGCAGTACTTC
TRBJ1-4 | . | TRBD1 | TRBV9 | CASSGRDRDREKLFF | TGTGCCAGCAGCGGCCGGGACAGGGATCGAGAAAAACTGTTTTTT
TRBJ2-7 | . | TRBD2 | TRBV30 | CAWSQGTSGRIEQYF | TGTGCCTGGAGTCAGGGGACTAGCGGGAGAATCGAGCAGTACTTC
TRBJ2-3 | . | . | TRBV2 | CASSREASTDTQYF | TGTGCCAGCAGTCGCGAAGCGAGCACAGATACGCAGTATTTT
TRBJ2-1 | . | . | TRBV5-1 | CASSLGAQRASSYNEQFF | TGCGCCAGCAGCTTGGGCGCCCAGCGGGCTAGCTCCTACAATGAGCAGTTCTTC
TRBJ2-5 | . | TRBD2 | TRBV7-3 | CASSFASGRVETQYF | TGTGCCAGCAGCTTCGCTAGCGGGAGGGTGGAGACCCAGTACTTC
TRBJ1-1 | . | TRBD1 | TRBV19 | CASSKGQDPAFF | TGTGCCAGTAGTAAAGGACAGGACCCAGCTTTCTTT
TRBJ1-4 | . | TRBD1 | TRBV27 | CASSPESLPGQANEKLFF | TGTGCCAGCAGTCCCGAAAGCTTACCGGGACAGGCAAATGAAAAACTGTTTTTT
TRBJ1-1 | few | . | TRBV18 | CASSSAALNTEAFF | TGTGCCAGCTCGTCGGCAGCGTTGAACACTGAAGCTTTCTTT
TRBJ1-1 | once | . | TRBV7-2 | CASSFTPSAGNEAFF | TGTGCCAGCAGTTTCACACCCAGTGCGGGTAATGAAGCTTTCTTT
TRBJ2-7 | . | . | TRBV2 | CASSERLGQGSSYEQYF | TGTGCCAGCAGTGAAAGGCTCGGGCAGGGTAGCTCCTACGAGCAGTACTTC